What follows is one T cell receptor (beta chain) and its context. TCRdb's table, derived via immunoSEQ multiplex PCR, lists solely in-frame clones and lacks some. The sample lists about 21,000 clones, 91% occurring once. The ends were cut back, 0 bases at V and 0 bases at J, with 11 bases in the middle. The germline gives CDR1 SGHRS, CDR2 YFSETQ. This CDR3 has 16 amino acids. These data come from a study of T cell changes during pregnancy in multiple sclerosis. The TCR originated in a female donor with multiple sclerosis, enrolled in a pregnancy study. This specimen consisted of CD4+ T cells from peripheral blood mononuclear cells, obtained in the third trimester of pregnancy. This chain joins TRBV5-1 and TRBJ2-3, with D possibly TRBD2 on 6 matching bases. Here the CDR3 DNA reads TGCGCCAGCAGCTTGGCGGGGGTGGGAAGCACAGATACGCAGTATTTT. This translates into CASSLAGVGSTDTQYF.